One sample yielded the 18 T cell receptor beta chains listed below, sequenced in a study of blood T cells in healthy people across ages. Next came a second PCR, run for roughly 6 to 11 cycles, which used a sample-barcoded 5' primer along with a J-beta primer mix. Using its own MiXCR run on the 5' RACE reads, TCRdb lists one record per CDR3 protein. The top ten hold 20% to 25% of the sample, which has over 950,000 distinct CDR3 sequences, roughly 51% seen once. Sequencing was carried out using blood. These receptors came from a woman aged 60-70 years in good health.

The V and J genes are TRBV7-2 and TRBJ2-3; D gene unclear. Germline-derived CDR1 and CDR2 are SGHTA and FQGNSA. There are 15 residues in the CDR3. With 5 bases removed from V and 0 bases from J, the gap between germline ends came to 12 bases. The CDR3 sequence: CASSPKTASTDTQYF. The CDR3 DNA follows: TGTGCCAGCAGCCCTAAGACGGCTAGCACAGATACGCAGTATTTT.

The rearrangement links TRBV13 to TRBJ2-1; unclear D gene. The CDR3 has 14 residues. Germline values: CDR1 PRHDT, CDR2 FYEKMQ (reference sequence). Trimming removed 1 base from V and 5 bases from J, with 9 bases in between. The CDR3 DNA is TGTGCCAGCAGCTTAGTTTTTCGCAACAATGAGCAGTTCTTC. Residues: CASSLVFRNNEQFF.

In its sample, this clonotype was seen once. The chain uses TRBV20-1 and TRBJ2-7; either TRBD1 or TRBD2 may fit D (5 bases each). The CDR3 consists of 13 residues. The germline V gene encodes CDR1 DFQATT and CDR2 SNEGSKA (reference sequence). Trimming stripped 5 bases from V and 3 bases from J, with 14 bases between. CDR3 sequence reads: CSAQHQGDYEQYF. CDR3 nucleotide sequence: TGCAGTGCTCAACACCAGGGAGACTACGAGCAGTACTTC.

The chain employs TRBV20-1 and TRBJ1-5; the match to TRBD1 covers 9 bases. The CDR3 runs to 17 residues. Germline-derived CDR1 and CDR2 are DFQATT and SNEGSKA (reference sequence). V shed 0 bases, J shed 4 bases, and the junction held 10 bases outside the gene matches. The CDR3 here is CSARDAVQGAGNQPQHF. For the CDR3, the DNA is TGCAGTGCTAGAGATGCCGTACAGGGGGCCGGGAATCAGCCCCAGCATTTT.

The rearrangement joins TRBV29-1 to TRBJ2-5, with a possible D match to TRBD1 (6 bases). The germline CDR1 and CDR2 sequences are SQVTM and ANQGSEA. This CDR3 comprises 13 residues. V lost 7 bases and J 11 bases, leaving 23 bases between the germline ends. The CDR3 DNA is TGCAGCGCAAAGGCGCAGGGGATTCCTGAGCAGTACTTC. Translated, it gives CSAKAQGIPEQYF.

This clonotype turned up a few times. For the CDR3, the DNA is TGTGCCATCAGTGAGTCGGGGCTACCGACCTACGAGCAGTACTTC. Amino acids: CAISESGLPTYEQYF. The V call is TRBV10-3, the J call TRBJ2-7; a weak D match, TRBD1 (5 bases). Trimming stripped 0 bases from V and 2 bases from J, with 11 bases between. CDR1 and CDR2 (germline): ENHRY, SYGVKD. The CDR3 extends over 15 amino acids.

V is TRBV10-3 and J is TRBJ2-7; tentatively, D is TRBD2 (5 bases). Germline assignment: CDR1 ENHRY and CDR2 SYGVKD. The CDR3 covers 14 residues. Trimming took 3 bases from V and 2 from J, leaving 11 bases between them. This chain's CDR3 is CAISEGLRAYEQYF. The CDR3 nucleotides read TGTGCCATCAGTGAAGGTTTGAGGGCCTACGAGCAGTACTTC.

This clonotype has only a few counts. The chain carries TRBV29-1 and TRBJ1-2, with TRBD1 matching over 9 bases. The germline V gene encodes CDR1 SQVTM and CDR2 ANQGSEA. The CDR3 covers 17 residues. V shed 0 bases, J shed 0 bases, and the junction held 8 bases outside the gene matches. The CDR3 nucleotides read TGCAGCGTTGAAGATCGAAGCGGACAGGGGCCTAACTATGGCTACACCTTC. The encoded protein is CSVEDRSGQGPNYGYTF.

The V call is TRBV20-1, the J call TRBJ2-1, with no clear D. Germline V gene sequence: CDR1 DFQATT, CDR2 SNEGSKA (reference sequence). The germline V and J ends were trimmed by 8 bases and 3 bases, with 14 bases remaining between them. This CDR3 region has 13 residues. CDR3 in amino acids: CSRYHLDYNEQFF. In nucleotides, the CDR3 is TGCAGTCGATACCACCTTGACTACAATGAGCAGTTCTTC.

The rearrangement links TRBV2 to TRBJ2-3, with TRBD2 matching 9 bases. The CDR3 is made up of 15 amino acids. Looked up from germline, CDR1 is SNHLY and CDR2 is FYNNEI. V shed 7 bases, J shed 4 bases, and the junction held 9 bases outside the gene matches. The CDR3 spells CASKRASGTPDTQYF. CDR3 nucleotides: TGTGCCAGCAAGAGAGCTAGCGGGACTCCAGATACGCAGTATTTT.

The chain has TRBV6-1 and TRBJ1-2; D call uncertain. V shed 4 bases and J shed 7 bases, with 16 bases lying between them. The CDR3 consists of 14 residues. CDR1 is MNHNS and CDR2 is SASEGT in the germline V gene. This CDR3 reads CASSVEFATCGYTF. DNA of the CDR3: TGTGCCAGCAGTGTTGAATTCGCGACCTGTGGCTACACCTTC.

As concerns this clonotype: At one end, the junction sequence differs from germline, possibly due to a read error. V is TRBV25-1 and J is TRBJ2-7, with TRBD1 identical over 8 bases. The DNA matches TRBJ2-5 better at its end, which makes the J call doubtful. There are 16 residues in the CDR3. Per germline, CDR1 MGHDK and CDR2 SYGVNS. The CDR3 nucleotides read TGTGCCAGCGGTGAAATGGGCAGGGGGCTTCATGAGACCCAGTACTTC. Translating it yields CASGEMGRGLHETQYF.

The V and J genes are TRBV29-1 and TRBJ2-1; TRBD2 might be the D (5 bases). This CDR3 comprises 14 residues. V lost 7 bases, J lost 2 bases, and 15 bases lay in between. The germline V gene encodes CDR1 SQVTM and CDR2 ANQGSEA. The CDR3 coding sequence is TGCAGCGGATCCGGGAAGGCTACCTACAATGAGCAGTTCTTC. Amino acids: CSGSGKATYNEQFF.

This clonotype has a handful of counts. The J gene is TRBJ2-5, the V gene TRBV20-1; D is perhaps TRBD1 (6 bases). Germline CDR1 and CDR2: DFQATT and SNEGSKA (reference sequence). CDR3 length: 12 amino acids. V lost 5 bases and J lost 4, with 11 bases in between. The CDR3 protein is CSADTGRETQYF. Written as DNA, the CDR3 is TGCAGTGCTGATACAGGGAGAGAGACCCAGTACTTC.

The chain employs TRBV3-1 and TRBJ1-1; TRBD1 aligns across 7 bases. Per germline, CDR1 LGHDT and CDR2 YNNKEL (reference sequence). The CDR3 has 15 amino acids. Unmatched junction bases numbered 14, after V lost 5 bases and J lost 8 bases. CDR3 bases: TGTGCCAGCAGCTCCCCCTATAACGGGACAGACGAAGCTTTCTTT. Residues: CASSSPYNGTDEAFF.

This clonotype was detected a few times. V gene TRBV3-1 combines with J gene TRBJ2-5; 12 bases agree with TRBD2. This CDR3 spans 12 amino acids. The ends lost 6 bases at V and 11 bases at J; junction bases unmatched: 4. Germline CDR1 reads LGHDT; CDR2 reads YNNKEL (reference sequence). The CDR3 nucleotides read TGTGCCAGCAGAGGGACTAGCGGGTCGCAGTACTTC. Amino acid sequence: CASRGTSGSQYF.

This clonotype has only a few counts. The chain is built from TRBV5-1 and TRBJ2-5, with TRBD1 as a possible D gene (6 bases). The germline V and J ends were trimmed by 0 bases and 5 bases, with 14 bases remaining between them. Germline-derived CDR1 and CDR2 are SGHRS and YFSETQ. CDR3 length: 15 residues. The CDR3 is CASSLEGRGLETQYF. As DNA, the CDR3 is TGCGCCAGCAGCTTGGAGGGCAGGGGATTGGAGACCCAGTACTTC.

The rearrangement joins TRBV7-9 to TRBJ2-7, with D possibly called TRBD1 or TRBD2 (6 bases each). Germline loops: CDR1 SEHNR, CDR2 FQNEAQ (reference sequence). With 5 bases removed from V and 0 bases from J, the gap between germline ends came to 17 bases. This CDR3 has 16 amino acids. CDR3 region: CASSLEGGRLSYEQYF. The CDR3 DNA reads TGTGCCAGCAGCCTAGAAGGGGGGAGGCTCTCCTACGAGCAGTACTTC.